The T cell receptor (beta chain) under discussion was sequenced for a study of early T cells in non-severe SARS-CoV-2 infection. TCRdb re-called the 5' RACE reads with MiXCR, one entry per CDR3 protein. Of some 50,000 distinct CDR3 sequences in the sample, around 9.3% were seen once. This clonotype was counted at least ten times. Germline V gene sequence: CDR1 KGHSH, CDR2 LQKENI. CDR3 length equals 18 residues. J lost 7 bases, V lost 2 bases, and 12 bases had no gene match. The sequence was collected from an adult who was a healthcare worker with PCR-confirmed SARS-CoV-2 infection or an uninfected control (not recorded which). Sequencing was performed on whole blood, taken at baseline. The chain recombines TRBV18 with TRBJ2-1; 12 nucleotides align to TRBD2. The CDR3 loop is CASSPERTSGVFWNEQFF. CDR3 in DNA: TGTGCCAGCTCACCAGAACGGACTAGCGGGGTTTTTTGGAATGAGCAGTTCTTC.